This section outlines one T cell receptor beta chain sequence together with its context. The antigen it recognizes is unknown. Per-nucleotide qualities are absent, and no much larger clonotype sits a single base away. The germline ends are 16 bases apart after V is trimmed by 5 bases and J by 0 bases. The CDR1 and CDR2 encoded by the germline V gene are LGHNT and FRNRAP. The CDR3 sequence holds 16 residues, the cysteine and phenylalanine included. Only the CDR3 part of the read is kept: 48 bases, read in frame from the first base. These data are taken from a study of beta chain features in type 1 diabetes listed by TCRdb under 2018. About the full investigation: Mean age, gender distribution, total cell number and subset yield were not different between patients and healthy donors. Across all samples, approximately 98,000,000 sorted cells were examined, and cell number per subset correlated strongly with RNA yield. The study compared TCRB repertoires of sorted circulating CD4+ T cell subsets between recently diagnosed type 1 diabetes patients and matched healthy donors. Regulatory and stem cell-like memory subsets were obtained from only 8 patients and roughly 8 healthy donors, while naive and central memory subsets were obtained from all 30 or so donors.

What the study reported, not specific to this receptor: PCR may preferentially amplify shorter templates, but because patient and control samples were amplified and corrected together, any resulting skew would affect both groups equally. In all four CD4+ subsets, TCRB CDR3 length was moderately but significantly shorter in type 1 diabetes patients. Fewer insertions and more nucleotide deletions at VDJ recombination sites were observed in patients with type 1 diabetes, implying thymic rearrangement abnormalities. Naive, central memory and regulatory TCRB repertoires appeared more similar among patients than among healthy donors. Sequencing cDNA rather than genomic DNA could over-represent highly expressing activated cells, although activation and CD3 levels did not differ between groups. HLA sub-analyses involved small numbers of individuals, so any influence of HLA type on TCRB rearrangement remained unresolved.

Each donor gave one peripheral blood draw, around 100 mL on average, collected into heparinised tubes. Naive, central memory, regulatory and stem cell-like memory CD4+ T cells were sorted on a BD FACSAria II using a panel including CD45RO, CCR7, CD25, CD127, CD95 and CD27. Every sorted population had a purity above 95%. PBMCs were isolated right away by Lymphoprep density gradient centrifugation and were stained directly, without culture. So that batch effects would be minimized, each experiment stained and sorted samples in pairs, pairing one healthy donor with one patient. The High Capacity cDNA Reverse Transcription Kit was used to reverse transcribe all of the isolated RNA, meaning that expressed TCRB transcripts were what got sequenced. Deep immunoSEQ sequencing was performed on naive, central memory and regulatory T cell samples, with an average of roughly 3.5 million total reads per sample. Sorted cells were lysed in RLT buffer and RNA was extracted with DNase-treated RNeasy Micro or Mini kits, depending on cell number. To prevent cross-contamination, each cell subset was processed individually, whereas patient and healthy donor samples were processed jointly. Using the immunoSEQ multiplex PCR, TCRB sequences were amplified from cDNA into 87-bp fragments spanning the CDR3 region. Sequencing of the amplicons was done on the Illumina HiSeq platform. The study's processing was this. PCR bias was computationally corrected using synthetic template baselines, reads within Hamming distance 2 were collapsed, and singletons that could not be merged were discarded. By aligning reads against IMGT, V, D and J genes, CDR3 length, and insertions or deletions at six rearrangement sites were assigned. Within each subset, clonotype counts were normalized to sorted cell number, after which true diversity and Gini coefficients were computed with the tcR R package. The overlap coefficient, calculated on TCRB nucleotide sequences, was used to quantify repertoire sharing. As a proxy for the pre-selection repertoire, out-of-frame TCRB sequences from naive cells were analyzed. TCRdb holds this immuneACCESS table with in-frame rearrangements only. Some clones are missing; in checked studies, unresolved V genes explain under half, and the rest has no known cause. The V and J calls and clone size are taken from that table; D and trimming were inferred from the DNA. Here the sample has under 400,000 clones; roughly 21% occur a single time. The top ten clones comprise 0.044% of the sample.

The sequencing input was naive CD4+ T cells from blood. The cell subset or site label corresponds to: true naive CD4+ T cells. This chain joins TRBV12-5 to TRBJ1-2, with the D gene uncertain. This clonotype was obtained from a woman younger than 35 in good health. The DNA reads as follows: TGTGCTAGTGGTATCACCCCGGAGGGTACTAACTATGGCTACACCTTC. The encoded protein is CASGITPEGTNYGYTF.